Sequencing of this T cell receptor (beta chain) was carried out in a study of blood T cell repertoires in COVID-19 (dated by TCRdb to the early 2020s). A note on the overall study: Collaborator samples came from the United States, Italy and Spain and covered acute and convalescent phases of COVID-19. The prospective study material was composed of cDNA or gDNA derived from T cells, B-cell-depleted T cells, or PBMCs. The dataset comprised deeply sampled blood TCRbeta repertoires from subjects exposed to, actively infected with, or recovered from COVID-19. A freely available public database, intended as a resource for researchers studying the immune response to SARS-CoV-2, is where the repertoires were released. The samples were drawn from the first 160 participants of the ongoing ImmuneRACE study and from 950 to 1,500 subjects provided by 6 global collaborators. Nearly every sample came with metadata listing a de-identified subject ID, COVID-19 status, age in years and sex. HLA class I and class II types, where available, came from metadata supplied by the sample provider rather than from assay-based typing. General study outcomes and caveats: The quantity of clinical and demographic metadata differed by source and by participant and was supplied without curation.

TCRbeta CDR3 regions were amplified from genomic DNA using the immunoSEQ Assay, a bias-controlled multiplex PCR. The authors' analysis ran thus. Nucleated cell counts per sample were estimated from amplification of reference gene primers within the assay. To quantify the absolute abundance of each unique TCRbeta CDR3 rearrangement, sequence reads were collapsed and filtered. For each sample, productive Simpson clonality was calculated as the square root of Simpson's diversity index over productive rearrangements. Entries here come from immuneACCESS through TCRdb and include only in-frame sequences with V and J called. Some clones fail to appear in such tables; in the studies checked, an unresolved V gene covers under half of the shortfall, and the cause of the remainder is unknown. That table supplies the V and J calls and clone size; D and trimming were determined from the DNA. In all, the sample holds some 180,000 clones, and about 80% of those were seen once. Around 8.1% of the sample belongs to the ten largest clones.

Each collaborating institution followed its own protocols to collect whole blood in K2EDTA tubes. Collaborator samples were shipped for TCRbeta analysis as frozen whole blood, isolated PBMCs, or DNA extracted from either sample type. At the junction V is shortened by 2 bases and J by 3 bases, with 10 bases in between. Via the germline V gene, CDR1 is SGHTA and CDR2 FQGTGA. The CDR3 contains 15 residues, cysteine and phenylalanine counted. CDR3 DNA is the only sequence kept; it has 45 bases, read in frame from the first base. As to this clone: It has no known antigen specificity. Per-nucleotide qualities are absent, and no much larger clonotype sits a single base away.

The receptor chain draws on TRBV7-3 and TRBJ2-2; the D gene remains uncertain. The source is a woman between 45 and 65 years old with active or convalescent COVID-19. Material for sequencing was peripheral blood. The DNA sequence reads TGTGCCAGCAGCTTAGGTGTCAGCGACACCGGGGAGCTGTTTTTT. It is translated as CASSLGVSDTGELFF.